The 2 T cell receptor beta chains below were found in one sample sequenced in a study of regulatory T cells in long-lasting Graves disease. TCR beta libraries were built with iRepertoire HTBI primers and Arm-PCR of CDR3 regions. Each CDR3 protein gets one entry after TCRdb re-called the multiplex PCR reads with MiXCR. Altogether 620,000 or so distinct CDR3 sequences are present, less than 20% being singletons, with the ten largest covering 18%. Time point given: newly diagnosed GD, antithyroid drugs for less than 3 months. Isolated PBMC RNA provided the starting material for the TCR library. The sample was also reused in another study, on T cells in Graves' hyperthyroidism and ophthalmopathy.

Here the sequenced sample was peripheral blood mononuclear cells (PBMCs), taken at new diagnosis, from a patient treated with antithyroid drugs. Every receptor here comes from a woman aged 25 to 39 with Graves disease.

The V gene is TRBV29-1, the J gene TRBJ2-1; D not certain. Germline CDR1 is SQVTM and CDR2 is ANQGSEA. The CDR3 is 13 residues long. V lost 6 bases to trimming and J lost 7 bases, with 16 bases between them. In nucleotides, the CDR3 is TGCAGCGTGATCCCTCACAGACGGAATGAGCAGTTCTTC. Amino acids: CSVIPHRRNEQFF.

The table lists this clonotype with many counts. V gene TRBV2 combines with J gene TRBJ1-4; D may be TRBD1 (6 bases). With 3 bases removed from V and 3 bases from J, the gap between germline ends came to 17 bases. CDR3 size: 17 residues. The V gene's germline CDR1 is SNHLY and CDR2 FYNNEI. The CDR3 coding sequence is TGTGCCAGCAGTGACACGGCAGGGGATTGGGCTAATGAAAAACTGTTTTTT. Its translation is CASSDTAGDWANEKLFF.